The present T cell receptor beta chain was sequenced within a study of T-cell memory formation after mild COVID-19. For the study at large: There were largely donor-specific TCR clusters.

TCRdb re-called the 5' RACE reads with MiXCR, one entry per CDR3 protein. The table has under 200,000 distinct CDR3 sequences, over 10% seen once. A remark on this clonotype: Antigen specificity is unknown.

The CDR3 runs 12 residues. V lost 2 bases to trimming and J lost 14 bases, with 10 bases between them. CDR1 and CDR2 from the germline V gene are SGHDN and FVKESK. Notes on the study in general: Shrinking CD4+ clones resided mostly in CM and EM, and CD8+ ones in EMRA.

Sequenced material: PBMCs or a T cell subset sorted from them (not recorded which). This sequence joins TRBV14 and TRBJ1-6; D remains unclear. The receptor's source is a man aged 18 to 29 who had mild COVID-19 (a few samples of this study predate the infection). Cell type and time point are not known. CDR3 sequence reads: CASSQLGGTLHF. The CDR3 region has the DNA TGTGCCAGCAGCCAATTGGGAGGTACCCTCCACTTT.